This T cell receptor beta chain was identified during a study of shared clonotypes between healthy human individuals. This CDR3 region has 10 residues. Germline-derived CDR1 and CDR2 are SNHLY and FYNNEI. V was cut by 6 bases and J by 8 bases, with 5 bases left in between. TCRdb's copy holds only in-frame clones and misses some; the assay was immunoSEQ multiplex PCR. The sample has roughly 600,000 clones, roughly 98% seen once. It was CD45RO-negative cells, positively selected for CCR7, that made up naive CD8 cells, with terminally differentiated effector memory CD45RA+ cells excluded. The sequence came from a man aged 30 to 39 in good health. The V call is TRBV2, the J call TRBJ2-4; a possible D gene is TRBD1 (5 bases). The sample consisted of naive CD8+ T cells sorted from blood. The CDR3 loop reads CASRGDIQYF. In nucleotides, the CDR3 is TGTGCCAGCAGAGGGGACATTCAGTACTTC.